A selection of T cell receptor beta chains follows, all from one sample in a study of T-cell reconstitution after alpha-beta-depleted transplantation in children. Each CDR3 protein gets one entry after TCRdb re-called the PCR reads with MiXCR. Here the sample spans over 550,000 distinct CDR3 sequences, roughly a tenth being singletons. This material consisted of PBMCs from the stem cell graft donor, taken from the stem cell graft. All receptors come from a human donor who donated a stem cell graft to a child with acute myeloid leukemia. CDR3s include the opening cysteine and the closing phenylalanine or tryptophan. The D gene is left open where the match is weak. Clone size, where shown, is once, few, many, or a class for clones that have expanded.

J gene	V gene	clone size	D gene	CDR3 protein	CDR3 DNA
TRBJ2-2	TRBV29-1	many	.	CSVAPSVLNTGELFF	TGCAGCGTTGCGCCTTCGGTACTGAACACCGGGGAGCTGTTTTTT
TRBJ2-7	TRBV6-2/TRBV6-3	many	TRBD1	CASRMGQTYYEQYF	TGTGCCAGCAGAATGGGACAGACATACTACGAGCAGTACTTC
TRBJ1-2	TRBV10-3	few	.	CAVMTESPGGYTF	TGTGCCGTCATGACCGAATCGCCGGGTGGCTACACCTTC
TRBJ1-2	TRBV29-1	.	TRBD1	CSAFRTGDNHGYTF	TGCAGCGCCTTCCGGACAGGGGATAATCATGGCTACACCTTC
TRBJ2-1	TRBV11-1	.	TRBD1	CASSPSGTGGTSGFYNEQFF	TGTGCCAGCAGCCCGTCCGGGACAGGGGGCACTAGCGGGTTTTACAATGAGCAGTTCTTC
TRBJ1-3	TRBV12-3/TRBV12-4	.	.	CASSFNPGGNTIYF	TGTGCCAGCAGTTTTAACCCAGGTGGAAACACCATATATTTT
TRBJ2-3	TRBV7-9	.	TRBD2	CASSEQLAGDTDTQYF	TGTGCCAGCAGCGAACAACTAGCGGGGGACACAGATACGCAGTATTTT
TRBJ2-4	TRBV29-1	few	.	CSVDTAGAKNIQYF	TGCAGCGTTGACACCGCGGGAGCCAAAAACATTCAGTACTTC
TRBJ1-4	TRBV5-1	many	.	CASSLDGDLEKLFF	TGCGCCAGCAGCTTGGACGGAGATCTTGAAAAACTGTTTTTT
TRBJ2-2	TRBV7-2	many	TRBD1	CASSPLPGQGWTGELFF	TGTGCCAGCAGCCCACTTCCCGGACAGGGTTGGACCGGGGAGCTGTTTTTT
TRBJ1-2	TRBV7-2	many	TRBD1	CASSRDSYYGYTF	TGTGCCAGCAGCCGGGACAGCTACTATGGCTACACCTTC
TRBJ1-1	TRBV29-1	many	.	CSVEAKGQNTEAFF	TGCAGCGTTGAAGCCAAAGGACAGAACACTGAAGCTTTCTTT
TRBJ2-1	TRBV15	few	.	CATSRGARLREANEQFF	TGTGCCACCAGCAGAGGGGCCCGACTCAGGGAAGCCAATGAGCAGTTCTTC
TRBJ2-7	TRBV7-2	few	TRBD1	CASSLEQGATYEQYF	TGTGCCAGCAGCTTGGAACAGGGGGCTACCTACGAGCAGTACTTC
TRBJ2-2	TRBV3-1	many	.	CASSLGAHTGELFF	TGTGCCAGCAGCCTGGGGGCCCACACCGGGGAGCTGTTTTTT
TRBJ1-2	TRBV6-6	.	.	CASLAPPGSGYTF	TGTGCCAGCCTCGCCCCACCAGGCAGCGGCTACACCTTC
TRBJ2-7	TRBV28	few	.	CASSFPATYEQYF	TGTGCCAGCAGTTTTCCCGCGACCTACGAGCAGTACTTC
TRBJ2-3	TRBV6-1	.	.	CASSPGAKRLTDTQYF	TGTGCCAGCAGTCCCGGGGCCAAAAGACTCACAGATACGCAGTATTTT
TRBJ1-2	TRBV10-3	many	.	CAIAGTSGEANYGYTF	TGTGCCATCGCCGGAACTTCGGGAGAAGCTAACTATGGCTACACCTTC
TRBJ2-7	TRBV5-1	few	TRBD2	CASSSAGGLMGSQYF	TGCGCCAGCAGCTCCGCGGGGGGCCTGATGGGATCGCAGTACTTC
TRBJ2-7	TRBV6-1	few	TRBD2	CASSVGLAGQTPYEQYF	TGTGCCAGCAGCGTCGGACTAGCGGGACAAACCCCCTACGAGCAGTACTTC
TRBJ1-1	TRBV11-2	few	.	CASSRLGAGMTEAFF	TGTGCCAGCAGTCGTCTCGGGGCGGGGATGACTGAAGCTTTCTTT
TRBJ1-5	TRBV12-3/TRBV12-4	.	.	CASSLRGEIQPQHF	TGTGCCAGCAGTTTGCGGGGTGAGATTCAGCCCCAGCATTTT
TRBJ2-1	TRBV12-3/TRBV12-4	few	.	CASSLSLGSGAYNEQFF	TGTGCCAGCAGTCTCTCCTTGGGGAGCGGAGCTTACAATGAGCAGTTCTTC
TRBJ1-4	TRBV12-3/TRBV12-4	few	TRBD1	CASSRGQGVANEKLFF	TGTGCCAGCAGTCGGGGACAGGGGGTCGCTAATGAAAAACTGTTTTTT
TRBJ1-1	TRBV12-3/TRBV12-4	many	.	CASSLKRATEAFF	TGTGCCAGCAGTTTAAAGAGAGCCACTGAAGCTTTCTTT
TRBJ2-3	TRBV5-1	.	.	CATRTQIATDTQYF	TGCGCCACCCGGACACAGATAGCCACAGATACGCAGTATTTT
TRBJ2-7	TRBV7-2	.	.	CASSLAAYYEQYF	TGTGCCAGCAGCTTAGCCGCGTACTACGAGCAGTACTTC
TRBJ2-7	TRBV11-2	few	TRBD2	CASSVMTTLGLAGDYEQYF	TGTGCCAGCAGCGTTATGACTACCTTGGGACTAGCGGGAGACTACGAGCAGTACTTC
TRBJ1-4	TRBV20-1	many	TRBD1	CSAEDRASGELFF	TGCAGTGCTGAGGACAGGGCTTCGGGGGAACTGTTTTTT
TRBJ1-2	TRBV27	many	.	CASSLFSNLPYGYTF	TGTGCCAGCAGTTTATTCAGCAATTTACCCTATGGCTACACCTTC
TRBJ2-1	TRBV19	few	.	CASSMVHEQFF	TGTGCCAGTAGTATGGTACATGAGCAGTTCTTC
TRBJ2-1	TRBV4-2	few	.	CASSQGTVEDEQFF	TGTGCCAGCAGCCAAGGCACAGTTGAGGATGAGCAGTTCTTC
TRBJ1-5	TRBV30	.	.	CAWSVGIASRQPQHF	TGTGCCTGGAGTGTGGGGATCGCGAGTCGACAGCCCCAGCATTTT
TRBJ2-2	TRBV11-3	few	TRBD1	CASSTRDRGPAGELFF	TGTGCCAGCAGCACCCGGGACAGGGGGCCCGCCGGGGAGCTGTTTTTT
TRBJ2-1	TRBV7-2	few	.	CASSLAPGDSPFF	TGTGCCAGCAGCTTAGCTCCAGGGGATTCCCCGTTCTTC
TRBJ2-5	TRBV27	.	.	CASSLSRGYGAAQYF	TGTGCCAGCAGTTTATCTAGGGGTTATGGGGCGGCCCAGTACTTC
TRBJ2-3	TRBV29-1	few	.	CSVQATTDTQYF	TGCAGCGTACAGGCCACCACAGATACGCAGTATTTT
TRBJ2-3	TRBV7-9	.	.	CASSSSGDGTDTQYF	TGTGCCAGCAGCTCCAGCGGAGACGGCACAGATACGCAGTATTTT
TRBJ1-2	TRBV5-1	many	TRBD1	CASSSGQPYNYGYTF	TGCGCCAGCAGCTCGGGACAGCCCTATAACTATGGCTACACCTTC
TRBJ2-5	TRBV18	few	.	CASSGARHLQETQYF	TGTGCCAGCTCGGGGGCACGACATCTTCAAGAGACCCAGTACTTC
TRBJ2-3	TRBV20-1	.	.	CSARPGGFSGGRDTQYF	TGCAGTGCTAGACCCGGGGGATTTTCCGGGGGGCGGGATACGCAGTATTTT
TRBJ1-6	TRBV9	few	.	CASSVARGNSPLHF	TGTGCCAGCAGCGTAGCCCGGGGGAATTCACCCCTCCACTTT
TRBJ1-2	TRBV10-3	many	.	CAISTDTNYGYTF	TGTGCCATCAGTACGGACACCAACTATGGCTACACCTTC
TRBJ2-5	TRBV7-2	many	TRBD2	CASIPFGGATPETQYF	TGTGCCAGCATCCCATTCGGGGGGGCGACTCCAGAGACCCAGTACTTC
TRBJ2-3	TRBV7-2	many	.	CASSFFQGVVKYF	TGTGCCAGCAGCTTTTTCCAGGGCGTAGTGAAGTATTTT
TRBJ2-5	TRBV2	once	.	CASQLGRNQETQYF	TGTGCCAGCCAGTTGGGACGGAACCAAGAGACCCAGTACTTC
TRBJ2-7	TRBV12-3/TRBV12-4	many	TRBD2	CASSPGPREGNEQYF	TGTGCCAGCAGTCCCGGTCCCCGGGAGGGGAACGAGCAGTACTTC
TRBJ2-1	TRBV6-2/TRBV6-3	few	.	CASETLNGPNRGNEQFF	TGTGCCAGCGAGACCCTGAACGGGCCCAACCGGGGCAATGAGCAGTTCTTC